The 22 T cell receptor beta chains in this list originate from one sample, sequenced in a study of T cells expressing NK-cell markers. Using the 5' RACE reads, TCRdb records one entry per CDR3 protein without DNA. The sample totals around 470,000 distinct CDR3 sequences; its top ten clones hold approximately 1.5%. Sequencing was carried out using blood T cells: a sorted CD56 or NKG2C T cell subset, CD4+ or CD8+ T cells, or bulk PBMC T cells (not recorded which). All receptors derive from a woman in her forties or fifties in good health.

The V and J genes are TRBV2 and TRBJ2-5; without DNA, the TCRdb call of TRBD1 cannot be checked. Germline CDR1 SNHLY, CDR2 FYNNEI. This CDR3 region has 12 residues. The CDR3 reads CAIDSLKETQYF. Full variable domain (outside the CDR3, taken from reference TRBV2 and TRBJ2-5): EPEVTQTPSHQVTQMGQEVILRCVPISNHLYFYWYRQILGQKVEFLVSFYNNEISEKSEIFDDQFSVERPDGSNFTLKIRSTKLEDSAMYFCAIDSLKETQYFGPGTRLLVL.

The chain links TRBV28 to TRBJ2-3; TCRdb picks TRBD1, but there is no DNA to check that call. Germline assignment: CDR1 MDHEN and CDR2 SYDVKM. The CDR3 is 15 amino acids. The CDR3 is CASSSTGAGVDTQYF.

CDR3 sequence reads: CASSDPQGRNQPQHF. V and J are TRBV25-1 and TRBJ1-5; TCRdb gives TRBD1 as the D gene, but with no DNA this cannot be confirmed. This CDR3 spans 15 amino acids. From germline, CDR1 is MGHDK and CDR2 SYGVNS. Based on the CDR3 plus reference TRBV25-1 and TRBJ1-5, the full variable domain is EADIYQTPRYLVIGTGKKITLECSQTMGHDKMYWYQQDPGMELHLIHYSYGVNSTEKGDLSSESTVSRIRTEHFPLTLESARPSHTSQYLCASSDPQGRNQPQHFGDGTRLSIL.

This chain joins TRBV6-5 and TRBJ2-7; as DNA is missing, the TRBD2 call by TCRdb cannot be tested. The CDR3 totals 14 residues. Looked up from germline, CDR1 is MNHEY and CDR2 is SVGAGI. The CDR3 protein is CASSVIAGIDEQYF.

The J gene is TRBJ2-2, the V gene TRBV27; TCRdb's D call, TRBD2, is unchecked because there is no DNA. CDR1 and CDR2 from the germline V gene are MNHEY and SMNVEV (reference sequence). The CDR3 extends over 14 amino acids. The CDR3 sequence: CASSLTREAGELFF.

This sequence joins TRBV20-1 and TRBJ2-3; TCRdb reports TRBD1, a call that lacks DNA to check it against. CDR1 and CDR2 from the germline V gene are DFQATT and SNEGSKA (reference sequence). This CDR3 spans 16 amino acids. The chain's CDR3 is CSAESAGGRVTDTQYF.

The chain uses TRBV7-9 and TRBJ2-1. The CDR3 runs 14 residues. Germline CDR1 is SEHNR and CDR2 is FQNEAQ (reference sequence). CDR3 sequence: CASSLGGTWVEQFF.

V gene TRBV4-1 combines with J gene TRBJ1-1; TCRdb proposes TRBD1, but this gene call is untestable without DNA. CDR1 is MGHRA, CDR2 YSYEKL, per germline. The CDR3 has 13 amino acids. The CDR3 here is CASSPGGGPEAFF.

Here the CDR3 reads CASKLDSTGELFF. V is TRBV2 and J is TRBJ2-2; TCRdb's D call of TRBD2 is untestable without DNA. Germline CDR1 is SNHLY and CDR2 is FYNNEI. The CDR3 is 13 residues long. Using reference TRBV2 and TRBJ2-2 for the parts outside the CDR3, the full variable domain is EPEVTQTPSHQVTQMGQEVILRCVPISNHLYFYWYRQILGQKVEFLVSFYNNEISEKSEIFDDQFSVERPDGSNFTLKIRSTKLEDSAMYFCASKLDSTGELFFGEGSRLTVL.

This chain connects TRBV12-5 to TRBJ1-3; the TCRdb D gene call, TRBD1, has no DNA to confirm it. Looked up from germline, CDR1 is LGHNT and CDR2 is FRNRAP. This CDR3 is 17 amino acids long. CDR3: CASGLALGTGGRNTIYF. The full variable domain, with the rest looked up from reference TRBV12-5 and TRBJ1-3, is DARVTQTPRHKVTEMGQEVTMRCQPILGHNTVFWYRQTMMQGLELLAYFRNRAPLDDSGMPKDRFSAEMPDATLATLKIQPSEPRDSAVYFCASGLALGTGGRNTIYFGEGSWLTVV.

The gene calls are TRBV2 and TRBJ2-5. The CDR3 contains 14 residues. Germline V gene data show CDR1 as SNHLY and CDR2 as FYNNEI. The CDR3 spells CASSVGSVRETQYF.

This chain uses TRBV6-1 with TRBJ1-1; TCRdb designates TRBD1, a call that cannot be tested without DNA. Germline V gene lookup returns CDR1 MNHNS and CDR2 SASEGT. The CDR3 runs 15 residues. CDR3 sequence reads: CASISGEQGSTEAFF.

This rearrangement joins TRBV7-2 to TRBJ2-1; the D call from TCRdb, TRBD2, cannot be confirmed without DNA. CDR1 SGHTA and CDR2 FQGNSA come from the germline V gene. The CDR3 contains 18 residues. CDR3 amino acids: CASSRGSGRAASYNEQFF. Based on the CDR3 plus reference TRBV7-2 and TRBJ2-1, the full variable domain is GAGVSQSPSNKVTEKGKDVELRCDPISGHTALYWYRQSLGQGLEFLIYFQGNSAPDKSGLPSDRFSAERTGGSVSTLTIQRTQQEDSAVYLCASSRGSGRAASYNEQFFGPGTRLTVL.

V usage is TRBV12-3 or TRBV12-4 and J usage is TRBJ2-1; the D call of TRBD2 rests on TCRdb alone, since no DNA is present to check it. The CDR3 runs 16 residues. The CDR3 sequence is CASSSQVPSGYNEQFF.

V and J are TRBV3-1 and TRBJ1-2; TCRdb returns TRBD1, unconfirmable since there is no DNA. The germline V gene encodes CDR1 LGHDT and CDR2 YNNKEL (reference sequence). The CDR3 has 17 residues. CDR3 in amino acids: CASSQPRSGQTDYGYTF.

This sequence joins TRBV24-1 and TRBJ2-1; TCRdb names TRBD2, which stays unverified in the absence of DNA. Per the germline V gene, CDR1 is KGHDR and CDR2 is SFDVKD. The CDR3 sequence is 14 residues long. The CDR3 loop reads CATSGLAGRNEQFF.

The chain couples TRBV12-3 or TRBV12-4 to TRBJ2-3; TCRdb names TRBD1, which stays unverified in the absence of DNA. This CDR3 spans 12 amino acids. The CDR3 loop reads CASSLRAGAQYF.

This chain uses TRBV20-1 with TRBJ2-1; without DNA, the TCRdb call of TRBD1 cannot be checked. The CDR3 spans 14 residues. Germline-derived CDR1 and CDR2 are DFQATT and SNEGSKA (reference sequence). The CDR3 sequence: CSARLITGLNEQFF.

The J gene is TRBJ1-6, the V gene TRBV12-3 or TRBV12-4; TCRdb selects TRBD1, and the lack of DNA leaves this call unchecked. CDR3 length: 12 residues. CDR3 residues: CASSWERSPLHF.

The V and J genes are TRBV5-6 and TRBJ1-2. Germline V gives CDR1 SGHDT, CDR2 YYEEEE. The CDR3 has 17 amino acids. CDR3 residues: CASSLAARASSYYGYTF.

V gene TRBV3-1 combines with J gene TRBJ2-2. Looked up from germline, CDR1 is LGHDT and CDR2 is YNNKEL (reference sequence). CDR3 size: 14 residues. CDR3 region: CASSPPVTTGELFF.

V gene TRBV5-4 combines with J gene TRBJ2-1; TCRdb's D call of TRBD2 is untestable without DNA. CDR1 is SGHNT and CDR2 is YYREEE in the germline V gene (reference sequence). This CDR3 contains 18 residues. The CDR3 sequence: CASSSSRTSGSSYNEQFF.